This TCR beta chain comes out of a study of shared clonotypes between healthy human individuals. This CDR3 has 13 amino acids. The V end lost 8 bases, the J end lost 2 bases, and 13 bases lay between the germline ends. Germline V lookup: CDR1 WNHNN, CDR2 SYGVQD (reference sequence). Turning to this clone: Only one base separates this from a far larger clonotype, so it likely reflects a read error.

The assay used deep level. Amplification in unsorted PBMC replicate PCRs started from approximately 300 ng DNA, which equals about 33,000 T cell genomes. Clones were read by immunoSEQ multiplex PCR, and TCRdb kept only the in-frame ones, dropping some. Among approximately 500,000 clones listed, 81% were seen once. Sample: PBMCs. The sequence was collected from a woman in her thirties or forties in good health. Some clones in this sample may be carry-over from other donors' samples. V usage is TRBV10-1 and J usage is TRBJ2-7, with a tentative D call TRBD2 (6 bases). CDR3 loop: CASGGLRAYEQYF. CDR3 in DNA: TGCGCCAGCGGGGGACTGCGAGCCTACGAGCAGTACTTC.